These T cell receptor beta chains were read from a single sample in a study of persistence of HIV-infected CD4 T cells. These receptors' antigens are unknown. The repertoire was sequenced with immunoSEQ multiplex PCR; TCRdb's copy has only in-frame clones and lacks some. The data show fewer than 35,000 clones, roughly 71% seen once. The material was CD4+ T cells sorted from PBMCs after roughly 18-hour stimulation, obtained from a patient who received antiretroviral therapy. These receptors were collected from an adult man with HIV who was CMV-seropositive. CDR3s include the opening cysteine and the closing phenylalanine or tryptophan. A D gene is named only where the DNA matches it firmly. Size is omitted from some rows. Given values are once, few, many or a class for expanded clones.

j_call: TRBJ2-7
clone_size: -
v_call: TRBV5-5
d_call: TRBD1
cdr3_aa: CASRPDRSSYEQYF
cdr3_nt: TGTGCCAGCAGACCGGACAGGAGCTCCTACGAGCAGTACTTC

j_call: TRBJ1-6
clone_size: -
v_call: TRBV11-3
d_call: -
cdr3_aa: CASGLDRNRSPLHF
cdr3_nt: TGTGCCAGCGGGTTAGACAGGAACAGATCACCCCTCCACTTT

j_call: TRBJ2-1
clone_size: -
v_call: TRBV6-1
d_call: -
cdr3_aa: CASSEGGRPYNEQFF
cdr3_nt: TGTGCCAGCAGTGAAGGGGGGCGGCCCTACAATGAGCAGTTCTTC

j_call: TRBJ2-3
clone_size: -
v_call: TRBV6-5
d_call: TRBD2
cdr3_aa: CASRAAGGRTDTQYF
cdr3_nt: TGTGCCAGCAGGGCAGCGGGGGGGCGGACAGATACGCAGTATTTT

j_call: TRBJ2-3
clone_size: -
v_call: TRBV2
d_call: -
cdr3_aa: CASSEEGGSTDTQYF
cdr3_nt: TGTGCCAGCAGTGAAGAGGGGGGGAGCACAGATACGCAGTATTTT

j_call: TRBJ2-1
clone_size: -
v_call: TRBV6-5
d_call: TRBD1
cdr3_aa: CASSPDRGPAGEQFF
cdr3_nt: TGTGCCAGCAGTCCTGACAGGGGGCCGGCTGGTGAGCAGTTCTTC

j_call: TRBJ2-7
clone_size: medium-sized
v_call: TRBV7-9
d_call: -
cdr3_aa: CASSLESSQYF
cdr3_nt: TGTGCCAGCAGCTTAGAGTCGTCTCAGTACTTC

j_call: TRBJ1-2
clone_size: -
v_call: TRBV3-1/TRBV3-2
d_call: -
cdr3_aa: CASSRQDFYGYTF
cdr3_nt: TGTGCCAGCAGTCGACAGGACTTCTATGGCTACACCTTC

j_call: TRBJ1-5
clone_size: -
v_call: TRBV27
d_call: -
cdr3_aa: CASSLTAYSNQPQHF
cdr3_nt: TGTGCCAGCAGTTTGACCGCCTATAGCAATCAGCCCCAGCATTTT

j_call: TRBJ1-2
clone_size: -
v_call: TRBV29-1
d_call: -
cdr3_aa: CSVEDSRQPTGYTF
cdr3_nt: TGCAGCGTTGAAGATAGTCGACAGCCGACCGGCTACACCTTC

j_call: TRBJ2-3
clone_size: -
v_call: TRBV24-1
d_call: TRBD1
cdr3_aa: CATSDGLQGGTDTQYF
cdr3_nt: TGTGCCACCAGTGATGGCTTACAGGGGGGCACAGATACGCAGTATTTT

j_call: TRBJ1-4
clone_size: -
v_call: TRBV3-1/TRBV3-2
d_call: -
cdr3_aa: CASSRAGEEKLFF
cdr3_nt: TGTGCCAGCAGCAGGGCAGGGGAGGAAAAACTGTTTTTT

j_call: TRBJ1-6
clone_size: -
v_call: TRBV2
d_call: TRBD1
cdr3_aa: CASSPRTGKGSPLHF
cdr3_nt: TGTGCCAGCAGCCCCCGGACAGGGAAGGGGTCACCCCTCCACTTT

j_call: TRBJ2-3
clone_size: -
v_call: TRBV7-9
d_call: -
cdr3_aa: CASSLDGRDTQYF
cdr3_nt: TGTGCCAGCAGCTTAGATGGTAGGGATACGCAGTATTTT

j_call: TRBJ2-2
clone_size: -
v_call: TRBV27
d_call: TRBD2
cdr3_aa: CASSLLTSGGRELFF
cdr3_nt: TGTGCCAGCAGTTTATTAACTAGCGGGGGCCGGGAGCTGTTTTTT

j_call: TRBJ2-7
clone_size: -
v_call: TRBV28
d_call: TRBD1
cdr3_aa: CASSGSGTGGYEQYF
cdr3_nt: TGTGCCAGCAGTGGGTCCGGGACAGGGGGATATGAGCAGTACTTC

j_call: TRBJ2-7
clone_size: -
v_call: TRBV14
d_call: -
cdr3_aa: CASSPQTRTKQYF
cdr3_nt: TGTGCCAGCAGCCCGCAGACTAGGACAAAGCAGTACTTC